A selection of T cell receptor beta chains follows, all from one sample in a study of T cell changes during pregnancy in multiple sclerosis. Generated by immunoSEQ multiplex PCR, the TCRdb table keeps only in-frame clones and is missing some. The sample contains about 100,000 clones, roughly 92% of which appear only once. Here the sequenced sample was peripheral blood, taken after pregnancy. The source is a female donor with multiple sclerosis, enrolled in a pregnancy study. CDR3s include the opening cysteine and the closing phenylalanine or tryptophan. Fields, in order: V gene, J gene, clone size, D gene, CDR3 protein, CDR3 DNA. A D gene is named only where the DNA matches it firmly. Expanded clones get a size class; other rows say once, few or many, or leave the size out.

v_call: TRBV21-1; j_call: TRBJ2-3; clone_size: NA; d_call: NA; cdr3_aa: CASSKVEVAGRGTQYF; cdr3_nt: TGTGCCAGCAGCAAAGTTGAGGTAGCGGGGAGGGGCACGCAGTATTTT
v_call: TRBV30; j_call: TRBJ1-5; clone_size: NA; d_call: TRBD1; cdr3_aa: CAFGRDRALMQPQHF; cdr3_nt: TGTGCCTTTGGGCGGGACAGGGCCCTTATGCAGCCCCAGCATTTT
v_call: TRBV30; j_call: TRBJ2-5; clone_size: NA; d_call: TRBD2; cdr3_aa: CAWSVGLAGVQETQYF; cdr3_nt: TGTGCCTGGAGTGTAGGGCTAGCGGGGGTCCAAGAGACCCAGTACTTC
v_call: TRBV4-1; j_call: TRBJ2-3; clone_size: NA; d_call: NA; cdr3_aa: CASSHPLDTQYF; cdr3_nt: TGCGCCAGCAGCCACCCCCTAGATACGCAGTATTTT
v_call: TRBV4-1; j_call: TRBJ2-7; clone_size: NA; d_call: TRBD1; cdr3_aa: CASSQPGTGGGEQYF; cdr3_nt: TGCGCCAGCAGCCAGCCCGGGACAGGGGGCGGCGAGCAGTACTTC
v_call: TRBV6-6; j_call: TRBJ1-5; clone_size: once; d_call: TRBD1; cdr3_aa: CASSYYPGTGLEPQHF; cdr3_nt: TGTGCCAGCAGTTATTACCCCGGGACAGGGCTGGAGCCCCAGCATTTT
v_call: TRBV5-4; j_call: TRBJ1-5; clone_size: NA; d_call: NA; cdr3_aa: CASSQETSGTPQHF; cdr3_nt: TGTGCCAGCAGCCAAGAGACTTCGGGGACACCCCAGCATTTT
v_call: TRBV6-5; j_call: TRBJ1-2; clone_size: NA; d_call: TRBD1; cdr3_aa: CASRRTGDGYTF; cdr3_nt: TGTGCCAGCAGGAGGACAGGGGATGGCTACACCTTC
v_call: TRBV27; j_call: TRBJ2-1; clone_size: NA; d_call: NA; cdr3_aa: CASRAGRHYNEQFF; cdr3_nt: TGTGCCAGCAGGGCGGGAAGGCACTACAATGAGCAGTTCTTC
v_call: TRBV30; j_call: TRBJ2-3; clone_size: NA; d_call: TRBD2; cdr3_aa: CAWAPPGLAVTDTQYF; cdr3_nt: TGTGCCTGGGCCCCTCCGGGACTAGCGGTCACAGATACGCAGTATTTT
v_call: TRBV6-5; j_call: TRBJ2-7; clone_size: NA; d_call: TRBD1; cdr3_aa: CASSSDRVEQYF; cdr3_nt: TGTGCCAGCAGCTCCGACAGGGTCGAGCAGTACTTC
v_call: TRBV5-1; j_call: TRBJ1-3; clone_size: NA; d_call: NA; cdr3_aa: CASSLGRGASGNTIYF; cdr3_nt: TGCGCCAGCAGCTTGGGTCGGGGGGCCTCTGGAAACACCATATATTTT
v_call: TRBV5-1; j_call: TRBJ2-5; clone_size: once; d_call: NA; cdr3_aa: CASSRTGPQETQYF; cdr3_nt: TGCGCCAGTAGTCGTACAGGGCCCCAAGAGACCCAGTACTTC
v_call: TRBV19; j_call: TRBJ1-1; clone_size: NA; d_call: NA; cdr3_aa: CASSINPQGRNTEAFF; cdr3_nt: TGTGCCAGTAGTATAAATCCACAGGGAAGGAACACTGAAGCTTTCTTT
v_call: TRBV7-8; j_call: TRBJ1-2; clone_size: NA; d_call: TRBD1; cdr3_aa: CASSFSGTGNGGYTF; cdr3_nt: TGTGCCAGCAGCTTCTCCGGGACAGGGAACGGCGGCTACACCTTC
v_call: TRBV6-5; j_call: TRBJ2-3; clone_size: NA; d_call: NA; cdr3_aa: CASSSVGSTDTQYF; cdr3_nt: TGTGCCAGCAGTTCTGTCGGGAGCACAGATACGCAGTATTTT
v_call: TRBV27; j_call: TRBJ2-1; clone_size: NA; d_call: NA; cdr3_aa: CASSFLRDPYNEQFF; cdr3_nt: TGTGCCAGCAGTTTCCTGCGGGACCCCTACAATGAGCAGTTCTTC
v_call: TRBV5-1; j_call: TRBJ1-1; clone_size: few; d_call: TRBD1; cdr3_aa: CASSEGQGTNTEAFF; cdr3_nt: TGCGCCAGCAGCGAAGGACAGGGGACGAACACTGAAGCTTTCTTT
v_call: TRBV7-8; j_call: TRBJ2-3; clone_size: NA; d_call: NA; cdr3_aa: CASSRPWGVDTQYF; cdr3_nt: TGTGCCAGCAGCCGACCTTGGGGAGTCGATACGCAGTATTTT
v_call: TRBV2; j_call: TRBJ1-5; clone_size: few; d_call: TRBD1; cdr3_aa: CASSETGGNQPQHF; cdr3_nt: TGTGCCAGCAGTGAGACAGGGGGCAATCAGCCCCAGCATTTT
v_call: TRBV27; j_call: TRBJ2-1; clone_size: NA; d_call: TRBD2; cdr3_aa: CASSLDVTSGLHNEQFF; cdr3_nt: TGTGCCAGCAGTTTAGATGTGACTAGCGGGCTGCACAATGAGCAGTTCTTC
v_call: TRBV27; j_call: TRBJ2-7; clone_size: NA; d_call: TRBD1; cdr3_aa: CASSSRDRYYEQYF; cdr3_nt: TGTGCCAGCAGCTCCCGGGACAGGTACTACGAGCAGTACTTC
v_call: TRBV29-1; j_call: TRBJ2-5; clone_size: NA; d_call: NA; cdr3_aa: CSVVEGGGETQYF; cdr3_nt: TGCAGCGTTGTGGAGGGGGGGGGAGAGACCCAGTACTTC
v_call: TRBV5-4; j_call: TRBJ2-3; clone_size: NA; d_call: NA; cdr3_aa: CASSARTERGTQYF; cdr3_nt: TGTGCCAGCAGCGCCCGGACAGAACGGGGTACGCAGTATTTT
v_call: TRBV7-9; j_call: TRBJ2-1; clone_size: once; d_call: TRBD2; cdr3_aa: CASSGLAGASYNEQFF; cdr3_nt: TGTGCCAGCAGCGGACTAGCGGGAGCCTCCTACAATGAGCAGTTCTTC
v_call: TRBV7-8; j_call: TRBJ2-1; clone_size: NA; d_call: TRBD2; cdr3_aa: CASSEGLAGNEQFF; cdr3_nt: TGTGCCAGCAGCGAGGGCCTAGCGGGCAATGAGCAGTTCTTC
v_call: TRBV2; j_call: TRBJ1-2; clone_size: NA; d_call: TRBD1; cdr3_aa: CASILTGGRLGGYTF; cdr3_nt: TGTGCCAGCATATTGACAGGGGGCCGACTTGGAGGCTACACCTTC
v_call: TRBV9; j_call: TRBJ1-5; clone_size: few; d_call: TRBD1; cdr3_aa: CASSVGTGYQPQHF; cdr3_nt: TGTGCCAGCAGCGTCGGGACAGGGTATCAGCCCCAGCATTTT